These 17 T cell receptor beta chains originate from one sample sequenced in a study of cytomegalovirus exposure and HLA in healthy donors. The PCR was carried out with 60 Vbeta primers and 13 Jbeta primers. The protocol was immunoSEQ multiplex PCR, while the TCRdb copy is restricted to in-frame clones and leaves out a portion. The repertoire holds around 150,000 clones, under 75% seen once, with approximately 6.5% in the top ten. Sequencing input: PBMCs. The receptors shown here come from a woman in her sixties in good health and CMV-seropositive.

This chain links TRBV10-3 with TRBJ2-5; 11 bases are a match to TRBD1. CDR3 length: 16 amino acids. The germline gives CDR1 ENHRY, CDR2 SYGVKD. V lost 4 bases and J lost 2; bases outside the gene matches: 6. Here the CDR3 reads CAISGSDRGPQETQYF. CDR3 in DNA: TGTGCCATCAGTGGGTCGGACAGGGGGCCTCAAGAGACCCAGTACTTC.

This sequence joins TRBV2 and TRBJ2-3; D remains ambiguous. This CDR3 is built from 12 residues. V was clipped by 6 bases and J by 2 bases, with 6 bases between them. The germline V gene encodes CDR1 SNHLY and CDR2 FYNNEI. In nucleotides, the CDR3 is TGTGCCAGCAGAGCCTCCACAGATACGCAGTATTTT. Protein sequence: CASRASTDTQYF. The full variable domain, in which reference TRBV2 and TRBJ2-3 provide the parts outside the CDR3, is EPEVTQTPSHQVTQMGQEVILRCVPISNHLYFYWYRQILGQKVEFLVSFYNNEISEKSEIFDDQFSVERPDGSNFTLKIRSTKLEDSAMYFCASRASTDTQYFGPGTRLTVL.

This chain links TRBV6-5 with TRBJ1-2; D is undetermined. The CDR3 covers 13 residues. Trimming shortened V by 7 bases and J by 2 bases, and 11 bases separated the two germline ends. Per the germline V gene, CDR1 is MNHEY and CDR2 is SVGAGI. The CDR3 reads CASTRDGNYGYTF. Here the CDR3 DNA reads TGTGCCAGCACCCGAGACGGGAACTATGGCTACACCTTC.

This clone was detected a few times. J is TRBJ2-7 and V is TRBV10-2, with 8 positions matching TRBD2. This CDR3 spans 14 amino acids. The germline V gene has CDR1 WSHSY and CDR2 SAAADI. V lost 2 bases to trimming and J lost 0 bases; unmatched junction nucleotides: 0. The CDR3 here is CASSESGSSYEQYF. The DNA for the CDR3 is TGCGCCAGCAGTGAGAGCGGGAGCTCCTACGAGCAGTACTTC.

CDR3 protein: CASSGGRGYTF. CDR3 sequence (DNA): TGTGCCAGCTCCGGGGGACGCGGCTACACCTTC. The chain links TRBV27 to TRBJ1-2; a weak D match, TRBD1 (5 bases). The CDR3 totals 11 residues. The V and J ends lost 8 bases and 8 bases respectively, with 12 bases between them. Looked up from germline, CDR1 is MNHEY and CDR2 is SMNVEV (reference sequence).

This rearrangement joins TRBV2 to TRBJ2-3; D is perhaps TRBD2 (6 bases). Germline CDR1 and CDR2: SNHLY and FYNNEI. The CDR3 consists of 14 residues. V was cut by 8 bases and J by 1 base, with 13 bases left in between. The CDR3 sequence: CASGSGGGTDTQYF. CDR3 sequence (DNA): TGTGCCAGCGGGAGCGGAGGGGGCACAGATACGCAGTATTTT. Looking up the rest from reference TRBV2 and TRBJ2-3 gives the full variable domain: EPEVTQTPSHQVTQMGQEVILRCVPISNHLYFYWYRQILGQKVEFLVSFYNNEISEKSEIFDDQFSVERPDGSNFTLKIRSTKLEDSAMYFCASGSGGGTDTQYFGPGTRLTVL.

This clone occurred once. The V and J genes are TRBV4-1 and TRBJ2-1; TRBD2 matches 8 bases. The V gene end was trimmed by 0 bases and the J gene end by 6 bases; junction bases not matched to a gene: 13. The length of the CDR3 is 18 residues. Germline lookup yields CDR1 MGHRA and CDR2 YSYEKL. The CDR3 reads CASSQDRYSGTRANEQFF. The DNA of the CDR3 is TGCGCCAGCAGCCAAGATAGGTATAGCGGGACCCGGGCCAATGAGCAGTTCTTC.

This sequence joins TRBV7-2 and TRBJ2-5; D is ambiguous. CDR3 length equals 15 residues. Deletions cut 2 bases from V and 1 base from J, with 11 bases between. Germline V lookup: CDR1 SGHTA, CDR2 FQGNSA. The CDR3 reads CASSLIAQIQETQYF. As DNA, the CDR3 is TGTGCCAGCAGCTTAATCGCCCAGATCCAAGAGACCCAGTACTTC.

This rearrangement joins TRBV4-1 to TRBJ1-3, with D hard to call. CDR1 is MGHRA and CDR2 is YSYEKL in the germline V gene. V lost 0 bases and J 0 bases, leaving 9 bases between the germline ends. The CDR3 loop spans 16 amino acids. The CDR3 sequence is CASSQEESHSGNTIYF. Written as DNA, the CDR3 is TGCGCCAGCAGCCAAGAAGAGTCGCACTCTGGAAACACCATATATTTT.

This rearrangement joins TRBV7-3 to TRBJ2-5, with 8 bases that match TRBD1. CDR1 and CDR2 (germline): SGHTA, FQGTGA. CDR3 length: 14 residues. After removal of 1 base from V and 5 bases from J, the junction contained 3 bases not matched to a gene. CDR3 protein: CASSLNPGGETQYF. CDR3 DNA sequence: TGTGCCAGCAGCTTAAACCCAGGGGGCGAGACCCAGTACTTC.

The chain carries TRBV11-1 and TRBJ2-7; D possibly corresponds to TRBD1 (5 bases). V shed 2 bases and J shed 3 bases, with 20 bases lying between them. CDR3 length: 17 amino acids. The V gene's germline CDR1 is SGHAT and CDR2 FQDESV (reference sequence). In DNA form, the CDR3 reads TGTGCCAGCAGCTTAACTGGGGCAGGCTTAAGGGACTACGAGCAGTACTTC. Its protein product is CASSLTGAGLRDYEQYF.

The chain has TRBV29-1 and TRBJ2-1; TRBD1 might be the D (5 bases). Per the germline V gene, CDR1 is SQVTM and CDR2 is ANQGSEA. CDR3 length: 15 amino acids. With 7 bases removed from V and 5 bases from J, the gap between germline ends came to 21 bases. The CDR3 bases are TGCAGCGCAAGAGCCAGGGCCCTACCGAACAATGAGCAGTTCTTC. It specifies CSARARALPNNEQFF.

J is TRBJ2-1 and V is TRBV13; 8 bases fit TRBD2. The germline V gene has CDR1 PRHDT and CDR2 FYEKMQ (reference sequence). Trimming cost V 4 bases and J 9 bases; bases outside gene matches: 11. The CDR3 runs to 15 residues. The CDR3 DNA is TGTGCCAGCAGCTACATACTTGGACTAGCTGGTGAGCAGTTCTTC. Its protein is CASSYILGLAGEQFF. The full variable domain, completed using reference TRBV13 and TRBJ2-1, is AAGVIQSPRHLIKEKRETATLKCYPIPRHDTVYWYQQGPGQDPQFLISFYEKMQSDKGSIPDRFSAQQFSDYHSELNMSSLELGDSALYFCASSYILGLAGEQFFGPGTRLTVL.

V is TRBV5-1 and J is TRBJ2-1; D is ambiguous. The ends were cut back, 0 bases at V and 7 bases at J, with 11 bases in the middle. Looked up from germline, CDR1 is SGHRS and CDR2 is YFSETQ. The CDR3 covers 14 residues. CDR3 nucleotides: TGCGCCAGCAGCTTGGCCTCGCATAGAAATGAGCAGTTCTTC. Translating gives CASSLASHRNEQFF. Together with reference TRBV5-1 and TRBJ2-1, the CDR3 gives the full variable domain: KAGVTQTPRYLIKTRGQQVTLSCSPISGHRSVSWYQQTPGQGLQFLFEYFSETQRNKGNFPGRFSGRQFSNSRSEMNVSTLELGDSALYLCASSLASHRNEQFFGPGTRLTVL.

This chain uses TRBV7-2 with TRBJ2-5; TRBD1 matches at 7 bases. Germline CDR1 is SGHTA and CDR2 is FQGNSA. Unmatched junction bases numbered 6, after V lost 5 bases and J lost 3 bases. There are 14 residues in the CDR3. For the CDR3, the DNA is TGTGCCAGCAGCGGGGACAGTCTTAAAGAGACCCAGTACTTC. Protein product: CASSGDSLKETQYF.

The gene calls are TRBV11-2 and TRBJ2-5; D gene ambiguous. V was shortened by 1 base and J by 4 bases, with 13 bases between the two germline ends. This CDR3 is built from 15 residues. Germline assignment: CDR1 SGHAT and CDR2 FQNNGV. The DNA of the CDR3 is TGTGCCAGCAGCTTAGTCCCCAACTCGGGAGAGACCCAGTACTTC. Translating gives CASSLVPNSGETQYF.

The gene calls are TRBV29-1 and TRBJ2-7; 10 bases fit TRBD1. The germline CDR1 and CDR2 sequences are SQVTM and ANQGSEA. This CDR3 comprises 14 residues. The V segment lost 6 bases and the J segment 1 base; nucleotides outside the gene matches: 6. The CDR3: CSVNGGQGSYEQYF. The CDR3 DNA reads TGCAGCGTCAACGGGGGACAGGGGTCCTACGAGCAGTACTTC.